The 25 T cell receptor beta chains given below trace back to one sample, sequenced in a study of vaccination and CD4 T cells after COVID-19. Treatment of the sample: approximately 9-day PBMC culture with coronavirus spike peptide pools or control peptides (ViraFEST assay). An Oncomine TCR Beta short-read assay was used to sequence the DNA from cultured CD4+ T cells. One entry per CDR3 protein, called by TCRdb with MiXCR from the PCR reads. The data hold more than 9,000 distinct CDR3 sequences, with less than 55% observed a single time. Their antigen targets remain unknown. The material sequenced was CD4+ T cells from blood, cultured in vitro. These receptors were obtained from a human donor who had recovered from COVID-19.

The chain couples TRBV2 to TRBJ1-2; 7 bases align to TRBD1. Germline V CDR1 and CDR2: SNHLY, FYNNEI. The CDR3 has 12 amino acids. After removal of 7 bases from V and 2 bases from J, the junction contained 1 base not matched to a gene. CDR3 nucleotides: TGTGCCAGCAAGGACAGGAACTATGGCTACACCTTC. This codes for CASKDRNYGYTF.

This CDR3 is CSARSLGTYNEQFF. The CDR3 region has the DNA TGCAGTGCGCGGAGTCTGGGTACCTACAATGAGCAGTTCTTC. V and J are TRBV20-1 and TRBJ2-1; D ambiguous. With 6 bases removed from V and 2 bases from J, the gap between germline ends came to 14 bases. Germline CDR1 DFQATT, CDR2 SNEGSKA (reference sequence). CDR3 length: 14 amino acids.

This clonotype came up a few times. This rearrangement joins TRBV20-1 to TRBJ2-2; TRBD2 matches 10 bases. The CDR3 is 15 residues long. Trimming cost V 4 bases and J 3 bases; bases outside gene matches: 5. Germline lookup yields CDR1 DFQATT and CDR2 SNEGSKA (reference sequence). CDR3 bases: TGCAGTGCTATGAGCGGGGGGGCCTACACCGGGGAGCTGTTTTTT. This codes for CSAMSGGAYTGELFF.

The J gene is TRBJ2-7, the V gene TRBV12-3 or TRBV12-4, with 10 nucleotides matching TRBD2. With 5 bases clipped from V and 5 bases from J, the junction kept 9 bases outside the gene matches. The CDR3 consists of 15 residues. The CDR3 DNA sequence: TGTGCCAGCAGTGAGCGAGCGGGAGGGCGGGACGAGCAGTACTTC. Translated, it gives CASSERAGGRDEQYF.

The rearrangement links TRBV20-1 to TRBJ2-7, with 7 bases matching TRBD2. The germline V gene encodes CDR1 DFQATT and CDR2 SNEGSKA (reference sequence). CDR3 length: 14 amino acids. Germline trimming cut 6 bases from V and 2 bases from J; bases unmatched to any gene: 10. The CDR3: CSAEERENTYEQYF. In nucleotides, the CDR3 is TGCAGTGCCGAGGAGCGGGAAAATACCTACGAGCAGTACTTC.

This clonotype was detected a few times. In nucleotides, the CDR3 is TGTGCCAGCTTGTTCGGACCGACAGGCAATCAGCCCCAGCATTTT. It specifies CASLFGPTGNQPQHF. This chain joins TRBV2 and TRBJ1-5, with D tentatively TRBD1 (5 bases). CDR3 length: 15 amino acids. The V and J ends lost 8 bases and 2 bases respectively, with 16 bases between them. Germline V gene lookup returns CDR1 SNHLY and CDR2 FYNNEI.

This chain joins TRBV7-8 and TRBJ1-5; 10 nucleotides align to TRBD1. With 1 base clipped from V and 5 bases from J, the junction kept 5 bases outside the gene matches. The CDR3 length is 16 residues. Germline assignment: CDR1 SGHVS and CDR2 FQNEAQ. CDR3 in DNA: TGTGCCAGCAGCTTAGATCGGGGACAGGGGTATCAGCCCCAGCATTTT. This encodes CASSLDRGQGYQPQHF.

The rearrangement joins TRBV24-1 to TRBJ2-1; D is undetermined. The CDR3 is 16 residues long. The ends were cut back, 3 bases at V and 4 bases at J, with 15 bases in the middle. Germline lookup yields CDR1 KGHDR and CDR2 SFDVKD. The CDR3 reads CATSDGRSEFYNEQFF. CDR3 nucleotide sequence: TGTGCCACCAGTGATGGACGGTCCGAATTTTACAATGAGCAGTTCTTC.

V and J are TRBV6-1 and TRBJ2-7; 9 bases align to TRBD1. CDR3 length: 14 amino acids. After removal of 5 bases from V and 1 base from J, the junction contained 3 bases not matched to a gene. Per the germline V gene, CDR1 is MNHNS and CDR2 is SASEGT. As DNA, the CDR3 is TGTGCCAGCAGTCCTGGACAGGGGTCCTACGAGCAGTACTTC. Its protein is CASSPGQGSYEQYF.

This clonotype turned up a few times. Sequence at one end of the junction differs from germline and may be a read error. This chain links TRBV7-9 with TRBJ2-7, with a tentative D call TRBD1 (6 bases). The CDR3 totals 8 residues. From germline, CDR1 is SEHNR and CDR2 FQNEAQ (reference sequence). The CDR3 sequence: CASSSGEF. DNA of the CDR3: TGTGCCAGCAGCTCAGGGGAATTC.

J is TRBJ1-1 and V is TRBV20-1, with 8 positions matching TRBD1. The V gene's germline CDR1 is DFQATT and CDR2 SNEGSKA (reference sequence). Trimming took 8 bases from V and 5 from J; bases not matched to a gene: 10. CDR3 length: 13 amino acids. The CDR3 loop reads CSPVTGGSTEAFF. The CDR3 DNA reads as TGCAGTCCTGTTACAGGGGGGAGTACTGAAGCTTTCTTT.

This clonotype was picked up one time. This rearrangement joins TRBV30 to TRBJ2-7; either TRBD1 or TRBD2 may fit D (6 bases each). The ends were cut back, 1 base at V and 4 bases at J, with 14 bases in the middle. The CDR3 is 14 residues long. In germline, CDR1 is GTSNPN, CDR2 SVGIG (reference sequence). The CDR3 is CAWSAPGAGYEQYF. The CDR3 DNA reads as TGTGCCTGGAGTGCACCGGGGGCGGGTTACGAGCAGTACTTC.

The table lists this clonotype with a few counts. The CDR3 loop reads CASRIPDSPVGEAFF. DNA for the CDR3: TGTGCCAGTAGGATACCGGACAGCCCTGTTGGTGAAGCTTTCTTT. The V and J genes are TRBV19 and TRBJ1-1; maybe TRBD1 (6 bases). Germline CDR1 reads LNHDA; CDR2 reads SQIVND (reference sequence). V lost 6 bases, J lost 7 bases, and 21 bases lay in between. The CDR3 runs 15 residues.

This clonotype was counted a single time. This chain uses TRBV19 with TRBJ1-1, with D tentatively TRBD1 (5 bases). CDR1 and CDR2 from the germline V gene are LNHDA and SQIVND (reference sequence). V lost 6 bases, J lost 4 bases, and 9 bases lay in between. The CDR3 runs to 12 residues. The CDR3 DNA is TGTGCCAGTAGCGGGGGGGTCACTGAAGCTTTCTTT. Encoded protein: CASSGGVTEAFF. Looking up the rest from reference TRBV19 and TRBJ1-1 gives the full variable domain: DGGITQSPKYLFRKEGQNVTLSCEQNLNHDAMYWYRQDPGQGLRLIYYSQIVNDFQKGDIAEGYSVSREKKESFPLTVTSAQKNPTAFYLCASSGGVTEAFFGQGTRLTVV.

This chain connects TRBV6-5 to TRBJ1-5, with D tentatively TRBD1 (5 bases). This CDR3 is 14 amino acids long. The V and J ends lost 2 bases and 6 bases respectively, with 11 bases between them. Germline V lookup: CDR1 MNHEY, CDR2 SVGAGI. CDR3 nucleotides: TGTGCCAGCAGTTACCCGGGGGGGACTCAGCCCCAGCATTTT. Translating it yields CASSYPGGTQPQHF.

CDR3 sequence: CASSTQRGAIETQYF. The CDR3 bases are TGTGCCAGCAGCACTCAGCGGGGGGCGATAGAGACCCAGTACTTC. J is TRBJ2-5 and V is TRBV7-2; 9 bases line up with TRBD2. CDR1 is SGHTA, CDR2 FQGNSA, per germline. V shed 5 bases, J shed 4 bases, and the junction held 8 bases outside the gene matches. CDR3 length: 15 amino acids. The complete variable domain, with remaining parts taken from reference TRBV7-2 and TRBJ2-5, reads GAGVSQSPSNKVTEKGKDVELRCDPISGHTALYWYRQSLGQGLEFLIYFQGNSAPDKSGLPSDRFSAERTGGSVSTLTIQRTQQEDSAVYLCASSTQRGAIETQYFGPGTRLLVL.

The CDR3 DNA reads as TGTGCCAGCAGTCCCGGGTGGCGGATCACAGATACGCAGTATTTT. Translating gives CASSPGWRITDTQYF. V and J are TRBV27 and TRBJ2-3; no firm D call. Germline CDR1 reads MNHEY; CDR2 reads SMNVEV (reference sequence). The CDR3 spans 15 residues. V was cut by 5 bases and J by 2 bases, with 14 bases left in between.

This clonotype was counted between two and nine times. The rearrangement joins TRBV29-1 to TRBJ2-7, with 12 positions matching TRBD1. Looked up from germline, CDR1 is SQVTM and CDR2 is ANQGSEA. J lost 5 bases, V lost 6 bases, and 8 bases had no gene match. The CDR3 has 14 residues. As DNA, the CDR3 is TGCAGCGTCGTAACCGGGACAGGGGGCGACGAGCAGTACTTC. It yields the protein CSVVTGTGGDEQYF.

Only a few counts were recorded for this clonotype. The V and J genes are TRBV7-2 and TRBJ1-2; 11 bases line up with TRBD1. The CDR3 is 15 amino acids. V shed 1 base and J 7 bases; nucleotides not matched to a gene: 5. From germline, CDR1 is SGHTA and CDR2 FQGNSA. CDR3 nucleotide sequence: TGTGCCAGCAGCTTAGTTGGACAGGGGGCTTCTGGCTACACCTTC. Its translation is CASSLVGQGASGYTF.

The chain links TRBV27 to TRBJ1-6, with TRBD1 identical over 8 bases. Per germline, CDR1 MNHEY and CDR2 SMNVEV (reference sequence). The CDR3 is 19 residues long. V lost 1 base to trimming and J lost 6 bases; unmatched junction nucleotides: 14. This chain's CDR3 is CASSLFRGPSSGINSPLHF. The CDR3 nucleotides read TGTGCCAGCAGTTTATTCAGGGGGCCGAGTTCTGGGATTAATTCACCCCTCCACTTT.

This CDR3 reads CASSYDRSYNSPLHF. DNA of the CDR3: TGTGCCAGCAGTTACGACAGGTCCTATAATTCACCCCTCCACTTT. The chain is built from TRBV6-5 and TRBJ1-6; TRBD1 is a possible D gene (6 bases). Trimming removed 2 bases from V and 1 base from J, with 6 bases in between. The CDR3 covers 15 residues. The germline V gene encodes CDR1 MNHEY and CDR2 SVGAGI.

By sample fraction, this clonotype is medium-sized. V usage is TRBV20-1 and J usage is TRBJ2-5; TRBD2 agrees at 12 bases. The ends lost 6 bases at V and 3 bases at J; junction bases unmatched: 5. Germline CDR1 DFQATT, CDR2 SNEGSKA (reference sequence). The CDR3 consists of 14 residues. The CDR3 DNA is TGCAGTGCCCTACGGACTAGCGGGAAAGAGACCCAGTACTTC. As protein: CSALRTSGKETQYF.

The gene calls are TRBV19 and TRBJ1-1, with D unclear. Germline lookup yields CDR1 LNHDA and CDR2 SQIVND (reference sequence). The CDR3 is 14 amino acids. The V and J ends lost 9 bases and 11 bases respectively, with 25 bases between them. In DNA form, the CDR3 reads TGTGCCAGCAGTGTCATGGCAGGTTCAATAGGGGCTTTCTTT. Amino acids: CASSVMAGSIGAFF.

This chain uses TRBV24-1 with TRBJ2-7; the D is unclear. The CDR3 covers 14 residues. Trimming cost V 1 base and J 2 bases, with 8 bases left between them. Germline loops: CDR1 KGHDR, CDR2 SFDVKD. The CDR3 bases are TGTGCCACCAGTGATTTACAACAGCCCTACGAGCAGTACTTC. It is translated as CATSDLQQPYEQYF.

The genes are TRBV20-1 and TRBJ2-3; TRBD1 is a possible D gene (5 bases). This CDR3 is 13 amino acids long. Trimming took 4 bases from V and 3 from J, leaving 11 bases between them. In germline, CDR1 is DFQATT, CDR2 SNEGSKA (reference sequence). The DNA of the CDR3 is TGCAGTGCTACCCGACAGAATACAGATACGCAGTATTTT. It translates to CSATRQNTDTQYF.